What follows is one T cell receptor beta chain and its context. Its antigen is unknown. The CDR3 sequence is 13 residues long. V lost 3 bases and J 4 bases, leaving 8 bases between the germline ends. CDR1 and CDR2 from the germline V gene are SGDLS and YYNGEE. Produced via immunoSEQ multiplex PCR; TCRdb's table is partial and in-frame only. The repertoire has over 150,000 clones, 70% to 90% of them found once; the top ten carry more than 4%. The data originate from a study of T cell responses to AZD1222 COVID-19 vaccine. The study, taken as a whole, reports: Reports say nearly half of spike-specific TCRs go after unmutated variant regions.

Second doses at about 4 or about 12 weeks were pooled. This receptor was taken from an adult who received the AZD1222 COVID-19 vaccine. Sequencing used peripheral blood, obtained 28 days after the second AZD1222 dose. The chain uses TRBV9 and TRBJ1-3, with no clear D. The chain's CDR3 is CASSAAPGNTIYF. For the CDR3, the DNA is TGTGCCAGCAGCGCCGCACCGGGAAACACCATATATTTT.